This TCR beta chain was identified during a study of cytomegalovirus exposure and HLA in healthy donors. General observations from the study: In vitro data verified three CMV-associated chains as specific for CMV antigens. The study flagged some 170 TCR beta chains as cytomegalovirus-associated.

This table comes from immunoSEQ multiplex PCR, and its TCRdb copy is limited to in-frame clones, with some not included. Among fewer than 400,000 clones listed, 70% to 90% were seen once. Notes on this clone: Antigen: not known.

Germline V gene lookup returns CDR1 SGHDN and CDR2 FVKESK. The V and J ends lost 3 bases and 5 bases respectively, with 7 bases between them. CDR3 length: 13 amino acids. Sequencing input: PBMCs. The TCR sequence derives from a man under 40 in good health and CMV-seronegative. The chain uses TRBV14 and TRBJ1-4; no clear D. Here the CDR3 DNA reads TGTGCCAGCAGCCACAGGATAAATGAAAAACTGTTTTTT. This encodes CASSHRINEKLFF.